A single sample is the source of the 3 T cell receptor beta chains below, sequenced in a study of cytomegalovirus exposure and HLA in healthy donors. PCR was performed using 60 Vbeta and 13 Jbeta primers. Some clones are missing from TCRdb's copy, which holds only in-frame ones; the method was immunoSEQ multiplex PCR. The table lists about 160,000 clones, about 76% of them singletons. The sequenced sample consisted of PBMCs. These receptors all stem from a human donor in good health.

The CDR3 DNA follows: TGTGCCAGCAGTATAAACAGGGTGAGCGGCTACACCTTC. Its translation is CASSINRVSGYTF. This chain joins TRBV6-5 and TRBJ1-2; tentatively, D is TRBD1 (6 bases). Germline V CDR1 and CDR2: MNHEY, SVGAGI. The length of the CDR3 is 13 residues. Trimming shortened V by 5 bases and J by 8 bases, and 15 bases separated the two germline ends.

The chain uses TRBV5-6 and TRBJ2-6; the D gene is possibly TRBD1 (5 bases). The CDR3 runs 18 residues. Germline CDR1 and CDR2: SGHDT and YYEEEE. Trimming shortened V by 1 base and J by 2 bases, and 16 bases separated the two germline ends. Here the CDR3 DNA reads TGTGCCAGCAGCTTGATAAGTCTGGCGACAGCTGGGGCCAACGTCCTGACTTTC. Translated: CASSLISLATAGANVLTF.

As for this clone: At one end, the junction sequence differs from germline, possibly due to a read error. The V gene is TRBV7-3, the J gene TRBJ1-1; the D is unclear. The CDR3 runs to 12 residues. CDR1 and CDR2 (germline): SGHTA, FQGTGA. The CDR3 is CSSSFLGGEAFF. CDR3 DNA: TGTTCCAGCAGCTTCTTAGGAGGGGAAGCTTTCTTT.